These T cell receptor beta chains were read from a single sample in a study of blood T cell repertoires in COVID-19. The data were produced by immunoSEQ multiplex PCR, yet TCRdb's version contains in-frame clones alone and is incomplete. The sample holds 150,000 to 200,000 clones, roughly 80% seen once. Input material: peripheral blood. The receptor set was obtained from a man in his sixties with acute or convalescent COVID-19. CDR3s include the opening cysteine and the closing phenylalanine or tryptophan. A D gene is named only where the DNA matches it firmly. Only part of the rows carry a size: once, few, many, or a class if the clone is expanded.

D	V	J	size	CDR3	DNA
.	TRBV2	TRBJ1-5	.	CASTGMVSNQPQHF	TGTGCCAGTACAGGGATGGTTAGCAATCAGCCCCAGCATTTT
TRBD2	TRBV20-1	TRBJ2-7	.	CSASDPGEGPYEQYF	TGCAGTGCTAGTGATCCGGGGGAGGGGCCCTACGAGCAGTACTTC
.	TRBV7-8	TRBJ1-6	.	CASSYGQPYNSPLHF	TGTGCCAGCAGCTACGGACAGCCCTATAATTCACCCCTCCACTTT
.	TRBV9	TRBJ2-5	once	CASSVGGAGKETQYF	TGTGCCAGCAGCGTAGGGGGAGCGGGCAAAGAGACCCAGTACTTC
TRBD1	TRBV5-1	TRBJ2-2	.	CASSFPRTGVTGELFF	TGCGCCAGCAGCTTCCCCAGGACAGGGGTCACCGGGGAGCTGTTTTTT
.	TRBV18	TRBJ2-7	once	CASSQGLFGEQYF	TGTGCCAGCTCACAAGGACTTTTTGGCGAGCAGTACTTC
.	TRBV5-5	TRBJ1-6	.	CASSLAMEERVNSPLHF	TGTGCCAGCAGCTTGGCCATGGAGGAGAGAGTTAATTCACCCCTCCACTTT
.	TRBV6-5	TRBJ2-7	.	CASGDTASYEQYF	TGTGCCAGCGGGGACACAGCCTCCTACGAGCAGTACTTC
.	TRBV6-2/TRBV6-3	TRBJ1-2	few	CASSLSFRGRDGYTF	TGTGCCAGCAGTTTATCCTTCAGGGGAAGGGATGGCTACACCTTC
TRBD2	TRBV6-5	TRBJ2-2	few	CASSRGVVGELFF	TGTGCCAGCAGTCGGGGGGTGGTCGGGGAGCTGTTTTTT
.	TRBV18	TRBJ1-3	.	CASSPPSVLNSGNTIYF	TGTGCCAGCTCACCACCCTCAGTGTTAAACTCTGGAAACACCATATATTTT
.	TRBV3-1/TRBV3-2	TRBJ2-5	.	CASSPEGAETQYF	TGTGCCAGCAGCCCTGAAGGGGCGGAGACCCAGTACTTC
.	TRBV30	TRBJ1-1	.	CAWSEDMIRTEAFF	TGTGCCTGGAGTGAGGACATGATTCGCACTGAAGCTTTCTTT
TRBD1	TRBV12-5	TRBJ1-5	.	CASGLVLFGRGREQPQHF	TGTGCTAGTGGTTTGGTACTTTTCGGCAGGGGGCGAGAACAGCCCCAGCATTTT
TRBD1	TRBV24-1	TRBJ1-5	few	CATSDEQTGGFSPQHF	TGTGCCACCAGTGACGAACAGACAGGGGGCTTTTCGCCCCAGCATTTT
TRBD1	TRBV2	TRBJ2-2	.	CASRPGTANTGELFF	TGTGCCAGCAGACCCGGGACAGCGAACACCGGGGAGCTGTTTTTT
.	TRBV29-1	TRBJ2-7	.	CSVEDRQGNEQYF	TGCAGCGTTGAAGATCGGCAGGGTAACGAGCAGTACTTC
.	TRBV5-1	TRBJ1-2	.	CASSVDSYLPRWGYTF	TGCGCCAGCAGCGTGGACAGCTATCTACCTCGATGGGGCTACACCTTC
.	TRBV19	TRBJ2-5	.	CASSISQDQETQYF	TGTGCCAGTAGTATTTCGCAGGACCAAGAGACCCAGTACTTC
.	TRBV15	TRBJ2-3	.	CATSPLDTDTQYF	TGTGCCACCAGCCCACTAGACACAGATACGCAGTATTTT
.	TRBV6-5	TRBJ1-1	.	CASSYSRPGTEAFF	TGTGCCAGCAGTTACTCTCGCCCGGGGACTGAAGCTTTCTTT
.	TRBV5-1	TRBJ1-1	.	CASSFNLNTEAFF	TGCGCCAGCAGCTTTAACTTGAACACTGAAGCTTTCTTT
TRBD1	TRBV13	TRBJ2-5	once	CASSPTGGNQETQYF	TGTGCCAGCAGCCCGACAGGGGGCAACCAAGAGACCCAGTACTTC
TRBD1	TRBV19	TRBJ1-6	once	CASSNNRDRGNSPLHF	TGTGCCAGTAGTAACAACCGGGACAGGGGTAATTCACCCCTCCACTTT
.	TRBV27	TRBJ2-7	once	CASSFGLGYEQYF	TGTGCCAGCAGTTTCGGGTTGGGCTACGAGCAGTACTTC
TRBD2	TRBV18	TRBJ2-3	.	CASSPSAGGPGDTQYF	TGTGCCAGCTCACCATCGGCGGGGGGCCCGGGAGATACGCAGTATTTT
TRBD2	TRBV5-1	TRBJ2-1	.	CASSWPSGTSGGDSYNEQFF	TGCGCCAGCAGCTGGCCTTCCGGGACTAGCGGGGGCGATTCCTACAATGAGCAGTTCTTC
TRBD1	TRBV30	TRBJ2-5	.	CAWEGQVGETQYF	TGTGCCTGGGAGGGACAGGTGGGAGAGACCCAGTACTTC
TRBD1	TRBV5-1	TRBJ2-6	.	CASSWDREAGANVLTF	TGCGCCAGCAGCTGGGACAGGGAGGCTGGGGCCAACGTCCTGACTTTC
.	TRBV9	TRBJ2-1	.	CASSARVGDEQFF	TGTGCCAGCAGCGCGAGGGTAGGCGATGAGCAGTTCTTC
.	TRBV4-1	TRBJ1-2	.	CASSQSRRGAHYGYTF	TGCGCCAGCAGCCAAAGCCGTAGGGGCGCCCACTATGGCTACACCTTC
.	TRBV7-2	TRBJ1-1	.	CASSLAIGGRGDTEAFF	TGTGCCAGCAGCTTAGCGATCGGGGGGCGAGGGGATACTGAAGCTTTCTTT
.	TRBV12-3/TRBV12-4	TRBJ2-4	.	CASSSLAKNIQYF	TGTGCCAGCAGTTCATTAGCCAAAAACATTCAGTACTTC
.	TRBV7-9	TRBJ2-1	.	CASSLVRGARSYNEQFF	TGTGCCAGCAGCTTAGTGCGCGGGGCGCGCTCCTACAATGAGCAGTTCTTC
TRBD1	TRBV2	TRBJ2-7	.	CASSFRTGGAEQYF	TGTGCCAGCAGTTTTCGGACAGGGGGCGCCGAGCAGTACTTC
TRBD2	TRBV4-1	TRBJ2-3	.	CASGGLAGTTDTQYF	TGCGCCAGCGGTGGACTAGCGGGGACCACAGATACGCAGTATTTT
TRBD2	TRBV7-3	TRBJ2-5	.	CASSPGTSGGLQETQYF	TGTGCCAGCAGCCCTGGGACTAGCGGGGGCCTCCAAGAGACCCAGTACTTC
.	TRBV28	TRBJ1-4	.	CASSFLPGPDGEKLFF	TGTGCCAGCAGTTTTCTCCCAGGGCCGGACGGTGAGAAACTGTTTTTT
.	TRBV7-9	TRBJ1-5	.	CASSLVNLWGPANQPQHF	TGTGCCAGCAGCTTAGTTAATTTATGGGGGCCTGCCAATCAGCCCCAGCATTTT
TRBD1	TRBV10-3	TRBJ1-1	.	CAISEDRGPNTEAFF	TGTGCCATCAGTGAGGACAGGGGTCCGAACACTGAAGCTTTCTTT
TRBD2	TRBV4-3	TRBJ2-7	.	CASSQDWASGGNEQYF	TGCGCCAGCAGCCAAGACTGGGCTAGCGGGGGTAACGAGCAGTACTTC
.	TRBV5-1	TRBJ2-2	.	CASSEGTTNTGELFF	TGCGCCAGCAGCGAGGGGACAACGAACACCGGGGAGCTGTTTTTT
TRBD1	TRBV5-6	TRBJ1-3	.	CASSLQGASGNTIYF	TGTGCCAGCAGCTTGCAGGGGGCCTCTGGAAACACCATATATTTT
TRBD2	TRBV5-4	TRBJ2-3	.	CASSLLAGALLTDTQYF	TGTGCCAGCAGCTTGCTAGCGGGGGCCCTCCTCACAGATACGCAGTATTTT
.	TRBV3-1/TRBV3-2	TRBJ1-5	.	CASSQGQWGNQPQHF	TGTGCCAGCAGCCAAGGACAGTGGGGCAATCAGCCCCAGCATTTT
TRBD1	TRBV30	TRBJ2-7	.	CAWGRTGAYEQYF	TGTGCCTGGGGAAGGACAGGGGCCTACGAGCAGTACTTC
TRBD1	TRBV7-9	TRBJ2-7	.	CASSITTGGTSYEQYF	TGTGCCAGCAGCATTACGACAGGGGGTACCTCCTACGAGCAGTACTTC
TRBD1	TRBV7-9	TRBJ1-1	.	CASSTRQGFTEAFF	TGTGCCAGCAGTACAAGACAGGGATTCACTGAAGCTTTCTTT
TRBD1	TRBV7-2	TRBJ2-7	.	CASRIQGGAPEQYF	TGTGCCAGCAGAATCCAAGGGGGCGCTCCCGAGCAGTACTTC
TRBD1	TRBV10-3	TRBJ1-3	.	CAIRAQGVLSGNTIYF	TGTGCCATCAGAGCACAGGGGGTCCTCTCTGGAAACACCATATATTTT
.	TRBV27	TRBJ1-2	many	CASSFHSKGGYGYTF	TGTGCCAGCAGTTTCCACTCCAAAGGAGGGTATGGCTACACCTTC
.	TRBV5-1	TRBJ1-2	.	CASTPGGASYGYTF	TGCGCCAGCACCCCCGGCGGGGCCTCATATGGCTACACCTTC
.	TRBV19	TRBJ2-5	.	CASSEGGETQYF	TGTGCCAGTAGCGAGGGTGGAGAGACCCAGTACTTC
TRBD2	TRBV9	TRBJ2-1	.	CASSAPRGAGGPVDEQFF	TGTGCCAGCAGCGCCCCGAGGGGGGCGGGGGGTCCCGTTGATGAGCAGTTCTTC
.	TRBV2	TRBJ1-5	once	CASSEGRSNQPQHF	TGTGCCAGCAGTGAGGGCCGTAGCAATCAGCCCCAGCATTTT
.	TRBV5-1	TRBJ1-2	.	CASSLGGAGYGYTF	TGCGCCAGCAGCCTGGGCGGGGCCGGCTATGGCTACACCTTC
.	TRBV4-2	TRBJ1-2	.	CASSQGEGPGYTF	TGTGCCAGCAGCCAAGGGGAGGGCCCCGGCTACACCTTC
.	TRBV4-1	TRBJ1-5	once	CASSQAQGGHQPQHF	TGCGCCAGCAGCCAAGCACAGGGTGGTCATCAGCCCCAGCATTTT
.	TRBV5-6	TRBJ2-7	.	CASSFPDSSEQYF	TGTGCCAGCAGCTTCCCGGACAGTTCCGAGCAGTACTTC